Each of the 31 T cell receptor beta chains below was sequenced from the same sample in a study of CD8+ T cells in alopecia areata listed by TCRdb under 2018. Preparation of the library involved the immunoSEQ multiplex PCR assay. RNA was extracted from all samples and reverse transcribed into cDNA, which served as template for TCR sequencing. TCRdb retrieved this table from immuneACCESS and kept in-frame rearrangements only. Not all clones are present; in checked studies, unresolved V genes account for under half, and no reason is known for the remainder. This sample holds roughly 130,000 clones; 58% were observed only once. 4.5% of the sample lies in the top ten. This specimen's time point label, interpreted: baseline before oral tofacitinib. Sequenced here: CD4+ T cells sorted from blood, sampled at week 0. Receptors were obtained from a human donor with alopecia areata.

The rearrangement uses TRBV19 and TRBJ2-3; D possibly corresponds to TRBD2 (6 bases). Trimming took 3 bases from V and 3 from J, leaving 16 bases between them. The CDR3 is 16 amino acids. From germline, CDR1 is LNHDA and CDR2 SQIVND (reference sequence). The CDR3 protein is CASSITGGRTTDTQYF. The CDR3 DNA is TGTGCCAGTAGTATTACCGGGGGTCGGACAACAGATACGCAGTATTTT.

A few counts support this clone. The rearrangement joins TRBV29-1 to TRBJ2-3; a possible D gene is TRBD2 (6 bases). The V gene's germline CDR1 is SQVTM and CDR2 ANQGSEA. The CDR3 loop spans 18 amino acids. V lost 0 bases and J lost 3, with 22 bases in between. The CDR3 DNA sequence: TGCAGCGTTGAAGACCGCGCTGTGGTCGCTAGCGTGACAGATACGCAGTATTTT. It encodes CSVEDRAVVASVTDTQYF.

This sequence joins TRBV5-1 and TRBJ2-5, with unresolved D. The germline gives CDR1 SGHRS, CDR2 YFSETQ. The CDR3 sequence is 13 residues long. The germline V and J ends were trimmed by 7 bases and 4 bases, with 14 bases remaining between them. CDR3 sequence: CASSDLQPETQYF. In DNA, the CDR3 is TGCGCCAGCTCGGACCTTCAACCAGAGACCCAGTACTTC.

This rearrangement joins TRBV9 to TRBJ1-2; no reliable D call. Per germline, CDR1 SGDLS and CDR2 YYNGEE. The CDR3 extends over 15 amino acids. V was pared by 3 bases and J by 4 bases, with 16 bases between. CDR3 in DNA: TGTGCCAGCAGCGCCGGAGAGGGTTTCACCTATGGCTACACCTTC. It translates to CASSAGEGFTYGYTF.

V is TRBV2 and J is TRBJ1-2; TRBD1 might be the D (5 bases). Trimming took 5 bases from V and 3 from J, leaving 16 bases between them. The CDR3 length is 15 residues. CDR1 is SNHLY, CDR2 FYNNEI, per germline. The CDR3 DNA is TGTGCCAGCAGTCCTCAGGGAACGGTGGACTATGGCTACACCTTC. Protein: CASSPQGTVDYGYTF.

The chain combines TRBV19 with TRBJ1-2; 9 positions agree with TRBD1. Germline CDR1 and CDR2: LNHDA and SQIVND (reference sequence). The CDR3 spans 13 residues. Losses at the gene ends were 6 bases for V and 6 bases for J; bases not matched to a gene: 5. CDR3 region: CASRAQGANGYTF. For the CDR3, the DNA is TGTGCCAGTAGAGCACAGGGGGCGAATGGCTACACCTTC.

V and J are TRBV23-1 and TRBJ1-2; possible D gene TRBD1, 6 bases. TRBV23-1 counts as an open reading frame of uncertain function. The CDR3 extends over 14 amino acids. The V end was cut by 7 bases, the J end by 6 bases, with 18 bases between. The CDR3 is CASTSGQKEDGYTF. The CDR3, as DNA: TGCGCCAGCACCTCAGGACAGAAAGAAGATGGCTACACCTTC.

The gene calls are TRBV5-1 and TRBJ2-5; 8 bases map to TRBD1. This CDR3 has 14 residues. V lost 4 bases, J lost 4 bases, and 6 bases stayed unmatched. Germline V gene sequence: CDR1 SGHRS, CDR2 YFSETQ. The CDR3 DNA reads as TGCGCCAGCAGCGCTGTCGGACAGGGAGAGACCCAGTACTTC. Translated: CASSAVGQGETQYF.

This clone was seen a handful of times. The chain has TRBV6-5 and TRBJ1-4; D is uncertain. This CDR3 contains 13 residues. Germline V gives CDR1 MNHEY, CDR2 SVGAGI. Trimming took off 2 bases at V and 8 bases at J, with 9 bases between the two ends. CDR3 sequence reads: CASSYGSTEKLFF. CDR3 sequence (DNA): TGTGCCAGCAGTTACGGCTCGACAGAAAAACTGTTTTTT.

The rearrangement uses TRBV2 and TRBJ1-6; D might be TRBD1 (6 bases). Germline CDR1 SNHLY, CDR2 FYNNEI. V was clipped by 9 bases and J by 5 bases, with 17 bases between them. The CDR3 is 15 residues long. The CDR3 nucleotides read TGTGCCAGACGAACCACCGGGACAAATAATTCACCCCTCCACTTT. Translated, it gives CARRTTGTNNSPLHF. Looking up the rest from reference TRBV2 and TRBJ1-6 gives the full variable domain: EPEVTQTPSHQVTQMGQEVILRCVPISNHLYFYWYRQILGQKVEFLVSFYNNEISEKSEIFDDQFSVERPDGSNFTLKIRSTKLEDSAMYFCARRTTGTNNSPLHFGNGTRLTVT.

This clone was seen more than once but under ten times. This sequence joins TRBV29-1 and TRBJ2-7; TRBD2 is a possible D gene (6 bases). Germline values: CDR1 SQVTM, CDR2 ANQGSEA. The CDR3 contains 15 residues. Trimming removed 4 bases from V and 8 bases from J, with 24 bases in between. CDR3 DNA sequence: TGCAGCGTTGGGTCCCCTCGCGCGGGGCTATCAAAGCAGTACTTC. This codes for CSVGSPRAGLSKQYF.

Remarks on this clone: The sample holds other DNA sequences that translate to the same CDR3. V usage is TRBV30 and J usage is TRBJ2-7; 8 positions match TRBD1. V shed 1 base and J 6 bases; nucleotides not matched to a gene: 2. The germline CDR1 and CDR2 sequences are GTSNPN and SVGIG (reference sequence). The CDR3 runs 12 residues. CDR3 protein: CAWSEQGVEQYF. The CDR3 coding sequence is TGTGCCTGGAGTGAACAGGGGGTCGAGCAGTACTTC.

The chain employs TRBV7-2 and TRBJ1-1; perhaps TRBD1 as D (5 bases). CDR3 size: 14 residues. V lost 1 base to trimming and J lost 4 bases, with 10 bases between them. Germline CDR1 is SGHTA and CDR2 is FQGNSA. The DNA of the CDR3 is TGTGCCAGCAGCTTAGAGGGGCTGGGCACTGAAGCTTTCTTT. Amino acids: CASSLEGLGTEAFF.

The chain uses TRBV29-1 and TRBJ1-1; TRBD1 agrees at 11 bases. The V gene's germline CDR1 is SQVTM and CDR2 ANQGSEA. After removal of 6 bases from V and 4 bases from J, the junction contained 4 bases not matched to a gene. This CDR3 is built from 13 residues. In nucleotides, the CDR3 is TGCAGCGTGGACAGGGGGCGCGGCACTGAAGCTTTCTTT. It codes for CSVDRGRGTEAFF.

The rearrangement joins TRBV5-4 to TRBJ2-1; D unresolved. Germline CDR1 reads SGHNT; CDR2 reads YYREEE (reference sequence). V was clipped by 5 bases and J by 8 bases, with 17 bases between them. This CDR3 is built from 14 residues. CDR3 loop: CASRLSGPPDEQFF. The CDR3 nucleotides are TGTGCCAGCAGACTGTCAGGACCCCCGGATGAGCAGTTCTTC.

In DNA, the CDR3 is TGCGCCAGCAGCTTGGCTCTAGGCGGGACCTACACTCAAGAGACCCAGTACTTC. Translating it yields CASSLALGGTYTQETQYF. V is TRBV5-1 and J is TRBJ2-5, with D perhaps matching TRBD2 (6 bases). Trimming removed 0 bases from V and 2 bases from J, with 20 bases in between. The CDR3 has 18 amino acids. CDR1 and CDR2 (germline): SGHRS, YFSETQ.

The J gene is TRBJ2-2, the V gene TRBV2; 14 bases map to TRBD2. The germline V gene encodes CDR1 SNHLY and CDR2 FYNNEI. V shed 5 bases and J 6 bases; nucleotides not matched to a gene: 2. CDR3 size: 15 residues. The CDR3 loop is CASSPGLAGAGELFF. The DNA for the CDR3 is TGTGCCAGCAGTCCGGGACTAGCGGGGGCCGGGGAGCTGTTTTTT.

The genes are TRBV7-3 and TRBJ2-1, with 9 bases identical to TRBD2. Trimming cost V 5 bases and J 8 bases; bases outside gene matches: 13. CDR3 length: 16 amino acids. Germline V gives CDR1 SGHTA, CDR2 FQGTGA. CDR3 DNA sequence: TGTGCCAGCAGCCCTAGCGGGACTAGCAGGTTTGATGAGCAGTTCTTC. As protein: CASSPSGTSRFDEQFF. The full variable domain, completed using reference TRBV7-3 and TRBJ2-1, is GAGVSQTPSNKVTEKGKYVELRCDPISGHTALYWYRQSLGQGPEFLIYFQGTGAADDSGLPNDRFFAVRPEGSVSTLKIQRTERGDSAVYLCASSPSGTSRFDEQFFGPGTRLTVL.

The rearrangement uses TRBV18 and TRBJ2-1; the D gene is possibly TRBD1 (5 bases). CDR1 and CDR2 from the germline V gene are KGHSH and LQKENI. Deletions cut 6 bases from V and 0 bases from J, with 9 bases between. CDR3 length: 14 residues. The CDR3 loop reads CASSQDTSYNEQFF. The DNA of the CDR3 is TGTGCCAGCTCCCAGGACACCTCCTACAATGAGCAGTTCTTC. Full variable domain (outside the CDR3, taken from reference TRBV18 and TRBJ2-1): NAGVMQNPRHLVRRRGQEARLRCSPMKGHSHVYWYRQLPEEGLKFMVYLQKENIIDESGMPKERFSAEFPKEGPSILRIQQVVRGDSAAYFCASSQDTSYNEQFFGPGTRLTVL.

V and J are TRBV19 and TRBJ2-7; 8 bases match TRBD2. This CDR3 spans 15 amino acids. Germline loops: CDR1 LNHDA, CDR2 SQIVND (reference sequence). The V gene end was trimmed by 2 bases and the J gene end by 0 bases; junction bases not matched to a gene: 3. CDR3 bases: TGTGCCAGTAGTATACTCGCGGGGGGCTCCTACGAGCAGTACTTC. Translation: CASSILAGGSYEQYF.

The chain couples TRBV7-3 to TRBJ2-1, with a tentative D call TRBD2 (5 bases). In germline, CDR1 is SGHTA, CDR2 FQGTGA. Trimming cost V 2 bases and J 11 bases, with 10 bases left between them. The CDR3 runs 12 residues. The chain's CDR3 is CASSLGGGKQFF. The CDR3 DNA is TGTGCCAGCAGCTTAGGTGGAGGTAAGCAGTTCTTC.

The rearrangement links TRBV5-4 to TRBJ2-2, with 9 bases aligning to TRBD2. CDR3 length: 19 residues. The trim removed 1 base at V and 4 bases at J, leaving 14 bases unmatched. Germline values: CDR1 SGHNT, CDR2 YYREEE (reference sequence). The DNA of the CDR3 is TGTGCCAGCAGCTTGTCATGGGCTAGCGGGATCGGGGGCACCGGGGAGCTGTTTTTT. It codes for CASSLSWASGIGGTGELFF.

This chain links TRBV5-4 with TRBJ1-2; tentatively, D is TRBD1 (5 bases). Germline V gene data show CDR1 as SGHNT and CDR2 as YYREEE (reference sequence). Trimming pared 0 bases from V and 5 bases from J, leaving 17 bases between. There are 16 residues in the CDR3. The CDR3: CASSLGDSSWGYGYTF. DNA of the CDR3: TGTGCCAGCAGCTTGGGAGACAGTTCATGGGGATATGGCTACACCTTC.

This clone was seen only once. In nucleotides, the CDR3 is TGTGCCAGCAAGCCAGGGCGACAAGAGACCCAGTACTTC. Translated, it gives CASKPGRQETQYF. This chain joins TRBV2 and TRBJ2-5; possible D gene TRBD1, 5 bases. This CDR3 contains 13 residues. Germline V gene sequence: CDR1 SNHLY, CDR2 FYNNEI. V was cut by 7 bases and J by 2 bases, with 11 bases left in between.

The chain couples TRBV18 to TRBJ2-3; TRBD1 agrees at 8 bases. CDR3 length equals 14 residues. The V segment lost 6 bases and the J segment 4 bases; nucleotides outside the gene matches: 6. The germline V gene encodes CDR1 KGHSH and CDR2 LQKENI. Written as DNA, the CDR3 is TGTGCCAGCTCGTTCAGGGGGCCCCCAGATACGCAGTATTTT. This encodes CASSFRGPPDTQYF.

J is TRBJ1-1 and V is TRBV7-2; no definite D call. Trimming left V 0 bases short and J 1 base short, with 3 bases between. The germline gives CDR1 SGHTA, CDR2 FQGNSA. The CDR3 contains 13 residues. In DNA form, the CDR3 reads TGTGCCAGCAGCTTAGCTCCGAACACTGAAGCTTTCTTT. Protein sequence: CASSLAPNTEAFF.

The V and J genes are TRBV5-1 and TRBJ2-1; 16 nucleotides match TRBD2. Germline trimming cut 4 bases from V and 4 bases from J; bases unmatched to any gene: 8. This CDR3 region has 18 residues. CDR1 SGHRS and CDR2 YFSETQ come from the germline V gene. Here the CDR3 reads CASSQGLAGGPWYNEQFF. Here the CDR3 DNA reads TGCGCCAGCAGCCAGGGACTAGCGGGGGGGCCGTGGTACAATGAGCAGTTCTTC.

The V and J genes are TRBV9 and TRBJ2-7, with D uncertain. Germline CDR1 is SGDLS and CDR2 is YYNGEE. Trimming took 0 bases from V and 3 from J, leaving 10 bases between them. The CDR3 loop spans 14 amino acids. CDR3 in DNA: TGTGCCAGCAGCGTAGGGGGAACCGACTACGAGCAGTACTTC. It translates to CASSVGGTDYEQYF. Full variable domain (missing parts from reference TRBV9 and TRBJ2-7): DSGVTQTPKHLITATGQRVTLRCSPRSGDLSVYWYQQSLDQGLQFLIQYYNGEERAKGNILERFSAQQFPDLHSELNLSSLELGDSALYFCASSVGGTDYEQYFGPGTRLTVT.

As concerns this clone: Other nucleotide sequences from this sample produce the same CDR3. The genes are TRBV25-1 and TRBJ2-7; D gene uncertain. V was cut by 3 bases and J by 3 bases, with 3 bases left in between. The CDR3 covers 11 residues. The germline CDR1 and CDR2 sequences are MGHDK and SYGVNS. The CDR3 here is CASSDRYEQYF. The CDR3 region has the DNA TGTGCCAGCAGTGACCGCTACGAGCAGTACTTC.

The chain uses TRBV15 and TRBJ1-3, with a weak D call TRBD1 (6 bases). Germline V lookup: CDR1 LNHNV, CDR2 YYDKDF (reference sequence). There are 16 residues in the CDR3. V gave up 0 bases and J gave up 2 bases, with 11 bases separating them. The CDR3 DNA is TGTGCCACCAGCAGAGATATGGGGGCCGCTGGAAACACCATATATTTT. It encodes CATSRDMGAAGNTIYF.

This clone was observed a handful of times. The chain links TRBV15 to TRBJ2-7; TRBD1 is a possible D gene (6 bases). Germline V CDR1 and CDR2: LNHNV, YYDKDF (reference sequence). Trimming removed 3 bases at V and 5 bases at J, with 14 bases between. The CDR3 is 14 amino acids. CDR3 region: CATSSPGQSHEQYF. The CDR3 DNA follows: TGTGCCACCAGCAGTCCGGGACAATCCCACGAGCAGTACTTC.